This TCR beta chain emerged from a study of T cells in localized non-small cell lung cancer. Profiled with immunoSEQ multiplex PCR; TCRdb holds only in-frame clones, not every one. The sample lists more than 1,500 clones; around 30% were seen once. About this clone: Its antigen is not known.

Study results and caveats: Uninvolved adjacent lung had higher T cell clonality than tumor and all other tissues.

V was clipped by 7 bases and J by 2 bases; unmatched bases: 10. This CDR3 contains 15 residues. Germline V gives CDR1 SGDLS, CDR2 YYNGEE. The chain recombines TRBV9 with TRBJ2-7; 9 nucleotides match TRBD1. The sequencing used normal lung tissue next to the tumor, collected before any cancer treatment. The source is a male donor older than 55 with stage II squamous cell lung carcinoma. Here the CDR3 reads CASRPQGAKAYEQYF. CDR3 nucleotides: TGTGCCAGCCGACCACAGGGGGCTAAGGCCTACGAGCAGTACTTC.